This T cell receptor (beta chain) came from a study of CD4 and CD8 cells across lung adenocarcinoma regions. CDR1 and CDR2 from the germline V gene are MNHNS and SASEGT. The ends were cut back, 4 bases at V and 4 bases at J, with 10 bases in the middle. This CDR3 contains 13 residues. This clonotype was recorded once. Each CDR3 protein is one row after TCRdb ran MiXCR on the PCR reads. The sample yields 3,200 or so distinct CDR3 sequences, 65% seen once. Donors had localized lung adenocarcinoma, a non-small cell lung cancer. Sequencing used CD8+ T cells from the margin of a lung tumor. The TCR was taken from a female donor with lung adenocarcinoma. The CD4 and CD8 labels of this study may be unreliable. This chain uses TRBV6-1 with TRBJ2-5; D unresolved. CDR3 in DNA: TGTGCCAGCAGTGGGGGAAGGAGAGAGACCCAGTACTTC. Protein product: CASSGGRRETQYF.